These 11 T cell receptor beta chains share one sample of origin, sequenced in a study of PD-1 blockade in classical Hodgkin lymphoma. The time point: newly diagnosed, previously untreated cHL patient sample. The method was immunoSEQ multiplex PCR; TCRdb's version includes in-frame clones alone and lacks a portion of them. This sample has 30,000 or so clones, with about 89% found just once. What was sequenced was peripheral blood mononuclear cells (PBMCs). The receptor set was obtained from a human donor with classical Hodgkin lymphoma.

The CDR3: CASSSTSGTETQYF. The CDR3 DNA sequence: TGTGCCAGCAGCTCGACTAGCGGGACAGAGACCCAGTACTTC. The chain carries TRBV7-2 and TRBJ2-5; 11 bases are a match to TRBD2. J lost 4 bases, V lost 4 bases, and 2 bases had no gene match. Germline V gives CDR1 SGHTA, CDR2 FQGNSA. This CDR3 comprises 14 residues.

The chain joins TRBV5-4 to TRBJ1-4; 10 bases are a match to TRBD1. This CDR3 region has 16 residues. CDR1 is SGHNT, CDR2 YYREEE, per germline (reference sequence). Trimming cost V 3 bases and J 8 bases; bases outside gene matches: 10. The CDR3 spells CASSSESGTGAEKLFF. CDR3 nucleotides: TGTGCCAGCAGCTCAGAGTCCGGGACAGGGGCCGAAAAACTGTTTTTT. Drawing the rest from reference TRBV5-4 and TRBJ1-4, the complete variable domain is ETGVTQSPTHLIKTRGQQVTLRCSSQSGHNTVSWYQQALGQGPQFIFQYYREEENGRGNFPPRFSGLQFPNYSSELNVNALELDDSALYLCASSSESGTGAEKLFFGSGTQLSVL.

This chain uses TRBV7-8 with TRBJ1-2; D is ambiguous. Germline V gene lookup returns CDR1 SGHVS and CDR2 FQNEAQ. Deletions cut 1 base from V and 2 bases from J, with 8 bases between. The CDR3 length is 14 residues. CDR3: CASSLVGNNYGYTF. Written as DNA, the CDR3 is TGTGCCAGCAGCTTAGTAGGCAACAACTATGGCTACACCTTC.

The V and J genes are TRBV6-4 and TRBJ2-2; D is undetermined. In germline, CDR1 is MRHNA, CDR2 SNTAGT. V lost 6 bases, J lost 4 bases, and 9 bases lay in between. The CDR3 contains 13 residues. DNA of the CDR3: TGTGCCAGCAGACCCGGTTCCACCGGGGAGCTGTTTTTT. Its translation is CASRPGSTGELFF.

V gene TRBV28 combines with J gene TRBJ2-5; D not certain. From germline, CDR1 is MDHEN and CDR2 SYDVKM. The CDR3 totals 16 residues. V lost 5 bases to trimming and J lost 5 bases, with 21 bases between them. The CDR3 region is CASSPAEALRRETQYF. CDR3 in DNA: TGTGCCAGCAGTCCCGCAGAGGCCCTCAGAAGGGAGACCCAGTACTTC.

This clone was seen just once. The rearrangement links TRBV6-5 to TRBJ1-2; D might be TRBD1 (5 bases). The CDR3 loop spans 11 amino acids. Trimming stripped 6 bases from V and 4 bases from J, with 6 bases between. Germline assignment: CDR1 MNHEY and CDR2 SVGAGI. The CDR3 region has the DNA TGTGCCAGCAGGGGGCTCTATGGCTACACCTTC. The encoded protein is CASRGLYGYTF.

This chain joins TRBV25-1 and TRBJ2-7; the D is unclear. The CDR3 consists of 11 residues. The ends were cut back, 4 bases at V and 3 bases at J, with 4 bases in the middle. Germline CDR1 is MGHDK and CDR2 is SYGVNS. The CDR3, as DNA: TGTGCCAGCAGTGCCTACTACGAGCAGTACTTC. Protein: CASSAYYEQYF.

The genes are TRBV7-9 and TRBJ2-5; D not certain. CDR3 size: 14 residues. Germline V gene lookup returns CDR1 SEHNR and CDR2 FQNEAQ (reference sequence). V shed 7 bases and J shed 5 bases, with 17 bases lying between them. CDR3 sequence: CASNSPPTLETQYF. The CDR3 DNA is TGTGCCAGCAACTCGCCGCCCACTCTGGAGACCCAGTACTTC. Complete variable domain (other parts from reference TRBV7-9 and TRBJ2-5): DTGVSQNPRHKITKRGQNVTFRCDPISEHNRLYWYRQTLGQGPEFLTYFQNEAQLEKSRLLSDRFSAERPKGSFSTLEIQRTEQGDSAMYLCASNSPPTLETQYFGPGTRLLVL.

V is TRBV5-6 and J is TRBJ2-1; D remains ambiguous. The CDR3 spans 11 residues. Trimming removed 4 bases at V and 9 bases at J, with 8 bases between. Germline lookup yields CDR1 SGHDT and CDR2 YYEEEE. CDR3 DNA sequence: TGTGCCAGCAGCCGTGAAGTTGAGCAGTTCTTC. This codes for CASSREVEQFF.

The V and J genes are TRBV28 and TRBJ2-7, with 9 nucleotides matching TRBD1. The CDR3 extends over 15 amino acids. After removal of 6 bases from V and 6 bases from J, the junction contained 12 bases not matched to a gene. Germline values: CDR1 MDHEN, CDR2 SYDVKM. The CDR3 coding sequence is TGTGCCAGCAGACGGGATCGGGACAGGGTTGTCGAGCAGTACTTC. As protein: CASRRDRDRVVEQYF.

The DNA of the CDR3 is TGTGCCAGCAGCTTAGACCCGAGCAGGGGGACTGAAGCTTTCTTT. Its translation: CASSLDPSRGTEAFF. This sequence joins TRBV11-3 and TRBJ1-1; TRBD1 matches 7 bases. The CDR3 is made up of 15 amino acids. With 0 bases clipped from V and 5 bases from J, the junction kept 6 bases outside the gene matches. Germline CDR1 reads SGHNT; CDR2 reads YENEEA.